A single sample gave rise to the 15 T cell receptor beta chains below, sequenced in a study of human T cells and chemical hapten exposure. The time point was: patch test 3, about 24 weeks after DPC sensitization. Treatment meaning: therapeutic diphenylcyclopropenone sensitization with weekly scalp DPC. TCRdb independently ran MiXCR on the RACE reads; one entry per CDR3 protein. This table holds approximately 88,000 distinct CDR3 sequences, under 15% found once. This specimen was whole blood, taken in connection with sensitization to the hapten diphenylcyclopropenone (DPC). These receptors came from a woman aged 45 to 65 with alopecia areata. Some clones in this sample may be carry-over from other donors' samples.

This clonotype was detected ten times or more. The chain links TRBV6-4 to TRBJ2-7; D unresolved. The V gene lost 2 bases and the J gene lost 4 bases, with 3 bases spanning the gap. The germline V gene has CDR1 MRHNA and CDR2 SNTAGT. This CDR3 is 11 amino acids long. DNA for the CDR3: TGTGCCAGCAGTGACCAGTACGAGCAGTACTTC. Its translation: CASSDQYEQYF.

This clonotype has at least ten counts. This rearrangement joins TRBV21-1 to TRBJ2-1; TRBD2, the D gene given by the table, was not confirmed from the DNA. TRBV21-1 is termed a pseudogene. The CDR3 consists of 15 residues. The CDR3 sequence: CASISRLAGNNEQFF. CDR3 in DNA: TGTGCCAGCATTTCCAGACTAGCGGGAAACAATGAGCAGTTCTTC.

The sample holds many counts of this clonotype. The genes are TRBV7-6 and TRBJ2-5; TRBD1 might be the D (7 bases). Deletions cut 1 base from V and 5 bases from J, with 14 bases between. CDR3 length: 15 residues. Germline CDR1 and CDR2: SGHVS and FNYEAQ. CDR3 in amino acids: CASSLGGTDGETQYF. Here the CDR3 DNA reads TGTGCCAGCAGCTTAGGCGGGACAGATGGGGAGACCCAGTACTTC.

The CDR3 DNA reads as TGCAGCGTCACGGGACAGGTCTACAATGAGCAGTTCTTC. Its protein product is CSVTGQVYNEQFF. The rearrangement joins TRBV29-1 to TRBJ2-1; 8 nucleotides agree with TRBD1. CDR1 and CDR2 (germline): SQVTM, ANQGSEA. There are 13 residues in the CDR3. The V and J ends lost 6 bases and 3 bases, in that order; junction bases with no gene match: 4.

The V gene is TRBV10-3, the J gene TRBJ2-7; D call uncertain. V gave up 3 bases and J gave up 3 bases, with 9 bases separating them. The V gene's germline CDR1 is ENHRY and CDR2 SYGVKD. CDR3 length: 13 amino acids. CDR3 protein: CAISDRPLYEQYF. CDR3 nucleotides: TGTGCCATCAGTGACCGGCCCCTCTACGAGCAGTACTTC.

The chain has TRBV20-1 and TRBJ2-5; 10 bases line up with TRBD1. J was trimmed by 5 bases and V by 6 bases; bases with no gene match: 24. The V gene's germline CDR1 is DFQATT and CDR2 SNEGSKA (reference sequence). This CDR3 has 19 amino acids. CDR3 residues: CSAEGPPGQGNILGETQYF. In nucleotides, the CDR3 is TGCAGTGCGGAGGGTCCTCCGGGACAGGGGAATATTTTGGGTGAGACCCAGTACTTC.

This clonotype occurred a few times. CDR3 loop: CASHRGAYNSPLHF. DNA of the CDR3: TGTGCCTCCCACAGAGGGGCCTATAATTCACCCCTCCACTTT. This rearrangement joins TRBV27 to TRBJ1-6, with D tentatively TRBD1 (5 bases). Germline CDR1 is MNHEY and CDR2 is SMNVEV (reference sequence). The V gene lost 11 bases and the J gene lost 2 bases, with 13 bases spanning the gap. This CDR3 region has 14 residues.

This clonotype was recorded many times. CDR3 amino acids: CSAPGPGPGGELFF. DNA for the CDR3: TGCAGTGCTCCAGGGCCGGGGCCCGGCGGGGAGCTGTTTTTT. This chain joins TRBV20-1 and TRBJ2-2; TRBD1 or TRBD2 may be the D gene (5 bases each). The germline gives CDR1 DFQATT, CDR2 SNEGSKA (reference sequence). Trimming took 5 bases from V and 7 from J, leaving 17 bases between them. There are 14 residues in the CDR3.

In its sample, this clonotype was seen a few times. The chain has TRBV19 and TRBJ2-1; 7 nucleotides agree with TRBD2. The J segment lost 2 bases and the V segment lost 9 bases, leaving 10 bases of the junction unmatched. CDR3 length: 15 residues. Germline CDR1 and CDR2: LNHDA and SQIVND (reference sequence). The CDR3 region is CASLPGGRPYNEQFF. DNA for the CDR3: TGTGCCAGCCTCCCGGGGGGAAGGCCCTACAATGAGCAGTTCTTC.

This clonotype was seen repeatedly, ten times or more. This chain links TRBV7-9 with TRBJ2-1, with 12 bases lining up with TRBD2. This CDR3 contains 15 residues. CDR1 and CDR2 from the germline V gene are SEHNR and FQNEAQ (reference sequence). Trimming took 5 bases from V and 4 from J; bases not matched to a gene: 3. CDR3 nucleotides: TGTGCCAGCAGCCTGACTAGCGGGAGATACAATGAGCAGTTCTTC. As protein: CASSLTSGRYNEQFF.

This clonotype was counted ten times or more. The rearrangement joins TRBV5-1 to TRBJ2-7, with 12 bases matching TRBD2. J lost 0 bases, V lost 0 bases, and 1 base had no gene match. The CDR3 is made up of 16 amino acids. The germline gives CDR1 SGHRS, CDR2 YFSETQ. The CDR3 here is CASSLGLAGDSYEQYF. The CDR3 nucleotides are TGCGCCAGCAGCTTGGGACTAGCGGGGGACTCCTACGAGCAGTACTTC.

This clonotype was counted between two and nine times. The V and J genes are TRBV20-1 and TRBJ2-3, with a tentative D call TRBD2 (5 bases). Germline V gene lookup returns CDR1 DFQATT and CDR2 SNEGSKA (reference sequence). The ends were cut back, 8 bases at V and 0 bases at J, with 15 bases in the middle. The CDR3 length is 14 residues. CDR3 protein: CSPTGGFSTDTQYF. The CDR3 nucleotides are TGCAGTCCCACTGGCGGGTTTAGCACAGATACGCAGTATTTT.

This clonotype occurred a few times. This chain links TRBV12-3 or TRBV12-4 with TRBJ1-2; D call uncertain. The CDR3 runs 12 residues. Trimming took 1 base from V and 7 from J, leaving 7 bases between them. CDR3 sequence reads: CASSLGPSGYTF. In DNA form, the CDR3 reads TGTGCCAGCAGTTTAGGTCCGAGTGGCTACACCTTC.

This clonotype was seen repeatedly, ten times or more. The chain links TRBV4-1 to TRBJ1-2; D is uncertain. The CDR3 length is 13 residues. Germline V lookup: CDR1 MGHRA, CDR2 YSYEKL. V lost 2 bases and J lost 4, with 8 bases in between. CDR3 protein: CASSQTAGYGYTF. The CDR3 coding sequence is TGCGCCAGCAGCCAAACTGCGGGCTATGGCTACACCTTC.

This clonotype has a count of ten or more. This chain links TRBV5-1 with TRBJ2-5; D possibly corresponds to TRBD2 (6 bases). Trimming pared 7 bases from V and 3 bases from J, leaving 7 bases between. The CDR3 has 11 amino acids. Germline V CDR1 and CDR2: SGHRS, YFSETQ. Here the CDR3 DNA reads TGCGCCAGCCGGAGGGAAGAGACCCAGTACTTC. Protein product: CASRREETQYF.